This TCR beta chain was found in a study of graft-versus-host responses after intestinal transplantation. Study overall: The transplants performed in recipients were multivisceral, liver-intestinal, or isolated intestinal. Every transplant recipient was induced with anti-thymocyte globulin, then maintained on tacrolimus and steroids for 2 to 4 years. Regarding the study as a whole: Detected in recipient marrow were GvH clones, some of which were first observed in ileum or blood.

The V segment lost 1 base and the J segment 5 bases; nucleotides outside the gene matches: 3. The CDR3 runs 15 residues. The germline gives CDR1 SGHRS, CDR2 YFSETQ. The method was immunoSEQ multiplex PCR; TCRdb's version includes in-frame clones alone and lacks a portion of them. The sample holds around 120,000 clones, 80% to 95% seen once. Turning to this clone: What it binds is not known.

The receptor was isolated from a human donor who received an intestinal transplant. This chain connects TRBV5-1 to TRBJ2-1; 10 bases fit TRBD2. The sequenced sample was unstimulated CD4+ T cells sorted from spleen or lymph node cells, obtained before intestinal transplant. Here the CDR3 DNA reads TGCGCCAGCAGCTTGAGGCTAGCGGGAGACAATGAGCAGTTCTTC. Protein sequence: CASSLRLAGDNEQFF. Supplemented by reference TRBV5-1 and TRBJ2-1, the full variable domain reads KAGVTQTPRYLIKTRGQQVTLSCSPISGHRSVSWYQQTPGQGLQFLFEYFSETQRNKGNFPGRFSGRQFSNSRSEMNVSTLELGDSALYLCASSLRLAGDNEQFFGPGTRLTVL.